Listed below are T cell receptor beta chains from one sample, sequenced in a study of T cells in Graves' hyperthyroidism and ophthalmopathy. TCRdb called the multiplex PCR reads again in MiXCR, with one record for every CDR3 protein. The sample contains 50,000 to 55,000 distinct CDR3 sequences, less than 50% of which appear only once. The specimen sequenced was blood. The receptors stem from a woman aged 45-59 years with Graves' ophthalmopathy. Both conserved end residues are part of each CDR3. Each record gives: J gene, D gene, clone size, V gene, CDR3 protein, CDR3 DNA. A D gene is named only where the DNA matches it firmly. Clone size is given for some rows only: seen once, a few or many times, or a class if the clone is expanded.

j_call: TRBJ2-3
d_call: .
clone_size: .
v_call: TRBV5-1
cdr3_aa: CASSLGTVTDTQYF
cdr3_nt: TGCGCCAGCAGCTTGGGAACAGTCACAGATACGCAGTATTTT

j_call: TRBJ1-1
d_call: .
clone_size: many
v_call: TRBV2
cdr3_aa: CASSDEAYTEAFF
cdr3_nt: TGTGCCAGCAGTGATGAGGCCTACACTGAAGCTTTCTTT

j_call: TRBJ1-5
d_call: .
clone_size: many
v_call: TRBV7-8
cdr3_aa: CASSPRRGDSNQPQHF
cdr3_nt: TGTGCCAGCAGCCCTCGGCGGGGGGATAGCAATCAGCCCCAGCATTTT

j_call: TRBJ2-2
d_call: .
clone_size: many
v_call: TRBV12-3/TRBV12-4
cdr3_aa: CAVGHTGELFF
cdr3_nt: TGTGCGGTGGGGCACACCGGGGAGCTGTTTTTT

j_call: TRBJ2-3
d_call: TRBD2
clone_size: .
v_call: TRBV20-1
cdr3_aa: CSAKRLAGDSTDTQYF
cdr3_nt: TGCAGTGCTAAAAGGTTAGCGGGAGACAGCACAGATACGCAGTATTTT

j_call: TRBJ2-1
d_call: TRBD2
clone_size: many
v_call: TRBV10-3
cdr3_aa: CAISGNSGGAYNEQFF
cdr3_nt: TGTGCCATCAGCGGGAATAGCGGGGGGGCATACAATGAGCAGTTCTTC

j_call: TRBJ2-5
d_call: .
clone_size: .
v_call: TRBV20-1
cdr3_aa: CSARSLAVETQNF
cdr3_nt: TGCAGTGCTAGATCCTTAGCTGTGGAGACCCAGAACTTC

j_call: TRBJ2-3
d_call: TRBD2
clone_size: few
v_call: TRBV7-2
cdr3_aa: CASSLGGGQREQYF
cdr3_nt: TGTGCCAGCAGCTTAGGCGGGGGGCAGCGTGAGCAGTATTTT

j_call: TRBJ2-1
d_call: TRBD2
clone_size: many
v_call: TRBV5-1
cdr3_aa: CASFPGTSGNRQFF
cdr3_nt: TGCGCCAGCTTCCCCGGGACTAGCGGGAATCGGCAGTTCTTC

j_call: TRBJ2-2
d_call: .
clone_size: many
v_call: TRBV7-6
cdr3_aa: CASRDTGELFF
cdr3_nt: TGTGCCAGCAGAGATACCGGGGAGCTGTTTTTT

j_call: TRBJ2-7
d_call: .
clone_size: many
v_call: TRBV19
cdr3_aa: CASSTPGTPYEQYF
cdr3_nt: TGTGCCAGTAGTACGCCCGGGACACCCTACGAGCAGTACTTC

j_call: TRBJ1-2
d_call: .
clone_size: many
v_call: TRBV5-1
cdr3_aa: CASSADSANYGYTF
cdr3_nt: TGCGCCAGCAGCGCGGACAGCGCCAACTATGGCTACACCTTC

j_call: TRBJ2-1
d_call: .
clone_size: .
v_call: TRBV15
cdr3_aa: CATSSLRRGGSSYNEQFF
cdr3_nt: TGTGCCACCAGCAGCTTGCGGCGAGGGGGGAGTTCCTACAATGAGCAGTTCTTC

j_call: TRBJ1-5
d_call: .
clone_size: .
v_call: TRBV20-1
cdr3_aa: CSARASPGNVDQPQHF
cdr3_nt: TGCAGTGCTAGAGCGAGTCCCGGGAACGTAGATCAGCCCCAGCATTTT

j_call: TRBJ2-5
d_call: .
clone_size: many
v_call: TRBV24-1
cdr3_aa: CATSEGTSGPRGVIGETQYF
cdr3_nt: TGTGCCACCAGTGAAGGCACTAGCGGTCCCAGGGGGGTGATTGGGGAGACCCAGTACTTC

j_call: TRBJ1-6
d_call: TRBD1
clone_size: .
v_call: TRBV2
cdr3_aa: CASSGQGHNQPLHF
cdr3_nt: TGTGCCAGCAGTGGACAGGGGCACAATCAGCCCCTCCACTTT

j_call: TRBJ2-1
d_call: .
clone_size: many
v_call: TRBV28
cdr3_aa: CASGTGGTYNEQFF
cdr3_nt: TGTGCCAGCGGGACGGGCGGGACATACAATGAGCAGTTCTTC

j_call: TRBJ2-1
d_call: TRBD1
clone_size: .
v_call: TRBV19
cdr3_aa: CASSTGTGGAEQFF
cdr3_nt: TGTGCCAGTAGTACCGGGACAGGGGGCGCTGAGCAGTTCTTC

j_call: TRBJ2-2
d_call: .
clone_size: medium-sized
v_call: TRBV2
cdr3_aa: CASSVRGAAGELFF
cdr3_nt: TGTGCCAGCAGTGTCCGGGGGGCAGCCGGGGAGCTGTTTTTT

j_call: TRBJ2-2
d_call: TRBD2
clone_size: many
v_call: TRBV6-5
cdr3_aa: CASQPAGRNTGELFF
cdr3_nt: TGTGCCAGTCAGCCAGCGGGGCGTAACACCGGGGAGCTGTTTTTT

j_call: TRBJ2-1
d_call: .
clone_size: few
v_call: TRBV2
cdr3_aa: CASSPVRAARYNEQFF
cdr3_nt: TGTGCCAGCAGCCCGGTACGGGCCGCGCGGTACAATGAGCAGTTCTTC

j_call: TRBJ2-3
d_call: .
clone_size: many
v_call: TRBV19
cdr3_aa: CASSIVVGVGAPFTDTQYF
cdr3_nt: TGTGCCAGTAGTATAGTGGTTGGTGTGGGAGCCCCCTTCACAGATACGCAGTATTTT